The 5 T cell receptor beta chains in this list originate from one sample, sequenced in a study of T cells in localized non-small cell lung cancer. TCRdb's copy holds only in-frame clones and misses some; the assay was immunoSEQ multiplex PCR. The sample has more than 100,000 clones; roughly nine tenths are singletons. The specimen was peripheral blood, collected before any cancer treatment. Receptor source: a female donor aged 60 or older with stage I lung adenocarcinoma.

This sequence joins TRBV7-9 and TRBJ2-7, with D possibly being TRBD2 (6 bases). Germline-derived CDR1 and CDR2 are SEHNR and FQNEAQ (reference sequence). The CDR3 contains 14 residues. The germline V and J ends were trimmed by 5 bases and 4 bases, with 15 bases remaining between them. The CDR3 nucleotides are TGTGCCAGCAGCCCCTACGGGACTTCTTACGAGCAGTACTTC. Protein: CASSPYGTSYEQYF. The full variable domain, with the rest looked up from reference TRBV7-9 and TRBJ2-7, is DTGVSQNPRHKITKRGQNVTFRCDPISEHNRLYWYRQTLGQGPEFLTYFQNEAQLEKSRLLSDRFSAERPKGSFSTLEIQRTEQGDSAMYLCASSPYGTSYEQYFGPGTRLTVT.

The genes are TRBV19 and TRBJ1-1; 7 bases align to TRBD1. CDR1 and CDR2 (germline): LNHDA, SQIVND (reference sequence). V lost 5 bases, J lost 4 bases, and 13 bases stayed unmatched. The CDR3 covers 16 residues. In nucleotides, the CDR3 is TGTGCCAGTAGTCCCTACGTGGGACAGCGAATCACTGAAGCTTTCTTT. Amino acid sequence: CASSPYVGQRITEAFF.

This chain connects TRBV19 to TRBJ2-2, with no clear D. The germline CDR1 and CDR2 sequences are LNHDA and SQIVND (reference sequence). The CDR3 has 15 residues. Deletions cut 8 bases from V and 0 bases from J, with 13 bases between. The CDR3 DNA is TGTGCCAGTTATATGACCGGACCGAACACCGGGGAGCTGTTTTTT. Protein: CASYMTGPNTGELFF.

The chain employs TRBV5-4 and TRBJ2-1; a weak D match, TRBD2 (6 bases). Germline CDR1 SGHNT, CDR2 YYREEE (reference sequence). Trimming took 3 bases from V and 6 from J, leaving 19 bases between them. The CDR3 spans 16 residues. CDR3: CASSYARAGSPNEQFF. The DNA of the CDR3 is TGTGCCAGCAGCTATGCCCGTGCGGGGAGTCCCAATGAGCAGTTCTTC. The full variable domain, its missing parts supplied by reference TRBV5-4 and TRBJ2-1, is ETGVTQSPTHLIKTRGQQVTLRCSSQSGHNTVSWYQQALGQGPQFIFQYYREEENGRGNFPPRFSGLQFPNYSSELNVNALELDDSALYLCASSYARAGSPNEQFFGPGTRLTVL.

The chain carries TRBV6-1 and TRBJ1-1; D is unresolved. CDR1 is MNHNS, CDR2 SASEGT, per germline. The CDR3 loop spans 10 amino acids. Trimming took off 2 bases at V and 8 bases at J, with 3 bases between the two ends. CDR3 sequence (DNA): TGTGCCAGCAGTGAATTAGAAGCTTTCTTT. Its translation: CASSELEAFF.